These T cell receptor beta chains were read from a single sample in a study of blood T cells in healthy people across ages. Using its own MiXCR run on the 5' RACE reads, TCRdb lists one record per CDR3 protein. This sample carries more than 800,000 distinct CDR3 sequences, 45% of them seen once, and the ten largest clones take approximately 19%. The sample consisted of blood. These TCRs come from an older woman in good health. The CDR3 runs from the conserved cysteine through the conserved F or W. The D gene is left open where the match is weak. Clone size, where shown, is once, few, many, or a class for clones that have expanded.

v_gene: TRBV5-1; j_gene: TRBJ2-5; d_gene: NA; abundance: few; CDR3aa: CASSRGTAETQYF; CDR3nt: TGCGCCAGCAGCCGGGGGACAGCAGAGACCCAGTACTTC
v_gene: TRBV12-3/TRBV12-4; j_gene: TRBJ2-7; d_gene: NA; abundance: NA; CDR3aa: CASSFGTHSYEQYF; CDR3nt: TGTGCCAGCAGTTTCGGAACTCACTCCTACGAGCAGTACTTC
v_gene: TRBV3-1; j_gene: TRBJ2-1; d_gene: NA; abundance: NA; CDR3aa: CASSQDRPGIGGEQFF; CDR3nt: TGTGCCAGCAGCCAAGATCGGCCAGGGATCGGCGGTGAGCAGTTCTTC
v_gene: TRBV12-3/TRBV12-4; j_gene: TRBJ2-5; d_gene: NA; abundance: NA; CDR3aa: CASSFPQGGLETQYF; CDR3nt: TGTGCCAGCAGTTTTCCCCAGGGGGGTCTGGAGACCCAGTACTTC
v_gene: TRBV9; j_gene: TRBJ2-3; d_gene: NA; abundance: NA; CDR3aa: CASSGAPTRTDTQYF; CDR3nt: TGTGCCAGCAGCGGAGCCCCCACGCGGACAGATACGCAGTATTTT
v_gene: TRBV12-3/TRBV12-4; j_gene: TRBJ2-1; d_gene: TRBD2; abundance: NA; CDR3aa: CASSRLAGGSDEQFF; CDR3nt: TGTGCCAGCAGTAGACTAGCGGGAGGTTCGGATGAGCAGTTCTTC
v_gene: TRBV20-1; j_gene: TRBJ2-3; d_gene: TRBD2; abundance: few; CDR3aa: CSAGGDFLIGTDTQYF; CDR3nt: TGCAGTGCTGGGGGGGACTTTCTCATAGGGACAGATACGCAGTATTTT
v_gene: TRBV25-1; j_gene: TRBJ1-1; d_gene: NA; abundance: NA; CDR3aa: CASSEWGDLNTEAFF; CDR3nt: TGTGCCAGCAGTGAATGGGGGGACCTGAACACTGAAGCTTTCTTT
v_gene: TRBV6-5; j_gene: TRBJ2-7; d_gene: TRBD1; abundance: NA; CDR3aa: CASDRGLSYEQYF; CDR3nt: TGTGCCAGCGACAGGGGGCTCTCCTACGAGCAGTACTTC
v_gene: TRBV20-1; j_gene: TRBJ2-1; d_gene: TRBD2; abundance: NA; CDR3aa: CSAVRGLAHNEQFF; CDR3nt: TGCAGTGCGGTACGGGGACTAGCCCACAATGAGCAGTTCTTC
v_gene: TRBV10-3; j_gene: TRBJ2-3; d_gene: TRBD2; abundance: NA; CDR3aa: CAISEDLREGDTQYF; CDR3nt: TGTGCCATCAGTGAAGATCTGCGGGAGGGGGATACGCAGTATTTT
v_gene: TRBV5-1; j_gene: TRBJ1-3; d_gene: NA; abundance: NA; CDR3aa: CASSFTGQGNTIYF; CDR3nt: TGCGCCAGTAGCTTCACAGGGCAAGGAAACACCATATATTTT
v_gene: TRBV5-1; j_gene: TRBJ2-5; d_gene: NA; abundance: NA; CDR3aa: CASSLKGIETQYF; CDR3nt: TGCGCCAGCAGCTTGAAAGGGATAGAGACCCAGTACTTC
v_gene: TRBV2; j_gene: TRBJ2-5; d_gene: NA; abundance: NA; CDR3aa: CASSGSGTFGETQYF; CDR3nt: TGTGCCAGCAGTGGTAGTGGGACTTTCGGAGAGACCCAGTACTTC
v_gene: TRBV20-1; j_gene: TRBJ2-5; d_gene: TRBD2; abundance: NA; CDR3aa: CSARGRRENEQYF; CDR3nt: TGCAGTGCTAGAGGGCGGCGGGAGAATGAGCAGTACTTC
v_gene: TRBV27; j_gene: TRBJ2-5; d_gene: NA; abundance: NA; CDR3aa: CASSVSLGGETQYF; CDR3nt: TGTGCCAGCAGTGTATCATTGGGGGGAGAGACCCAGTACTTC
v_gene: TRBV15; j_gene: TRBJ2-7; d_gene: NA; abundance: NA; CDR3aa: CATSSGASEQYF; CDR3nt: TGTGCCACCAGCAGTGGGGCCAGCGAGCAGTACTTC
v_gene: TRBV3-1; j_gene: TRBJ2-1; d_gene: NA; abundance: few; CDR3aa: CASSQDQRFPYNEQFF; CDR3nt: TGTGCCAGCAGCCAAGATCAAAGGTTTCCCTACAATGAGCAGTTCTTC
v_gene: TRBV7-9; j_gene: TRBJ1-4; d_gene: NA; abundance: NA; CDR3aa: CASSPALEAANEKLFF; CDR3nt: TGTGCCAGCAGTCCAGCACTCGAGGCGGCGAATGAAAAACTGTTTTTT
v_gene: TRBV6-5; j_gene: TRBJ2-3; d_gene: NA; abundance: few; CDR3aa: CASIRADTQYF; CDR3nt: TGTGCCAGCATTAGGGCAGATACGCAGTATTTT
v_gene: TRBV30; j_gene: TRBJ1-1; d_gene: NA; abundance: NA; CDR3aa: CAWEKGHISTEAFF; CDR3nt: TGTGCCTGGGAGAAGGGACACATCTCCACTGAAGCTTTCTTT
v_gene: TRBV15; j_gene: TRBJ2-5; d_gene: NA; abundance: NA; CDR3aa: CATSREGSFGTQYF; CDR3nt: TGTGCCACCAGCAGAGAGGGTTCTTTTGGGACCCAGTACTTC